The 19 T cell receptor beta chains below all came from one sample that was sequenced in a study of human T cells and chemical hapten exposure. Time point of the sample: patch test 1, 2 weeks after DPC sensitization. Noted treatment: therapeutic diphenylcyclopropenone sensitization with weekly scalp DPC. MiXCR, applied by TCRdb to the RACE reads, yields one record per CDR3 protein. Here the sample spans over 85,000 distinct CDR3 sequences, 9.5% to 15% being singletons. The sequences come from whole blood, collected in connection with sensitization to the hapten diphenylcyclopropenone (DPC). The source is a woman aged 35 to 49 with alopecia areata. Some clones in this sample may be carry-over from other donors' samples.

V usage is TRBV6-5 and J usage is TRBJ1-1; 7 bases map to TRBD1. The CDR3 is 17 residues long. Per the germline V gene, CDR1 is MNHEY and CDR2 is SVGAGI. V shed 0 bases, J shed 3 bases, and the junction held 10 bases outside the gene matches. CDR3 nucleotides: TGTGCCAGCAGTTACTCGAGGTCACAGGGGTTAGACACTGAAGCTTTCTTT. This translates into CASSYSRSQGLDTEAFF.

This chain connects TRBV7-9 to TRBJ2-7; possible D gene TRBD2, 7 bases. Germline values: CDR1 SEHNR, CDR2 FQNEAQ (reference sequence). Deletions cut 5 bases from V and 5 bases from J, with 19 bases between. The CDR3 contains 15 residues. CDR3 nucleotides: TGTGCCAGCAGCGCAGGGGAGGGCCGATCCCACGAGCAGTACTTC. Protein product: CASSAGEGRSHEQYF.

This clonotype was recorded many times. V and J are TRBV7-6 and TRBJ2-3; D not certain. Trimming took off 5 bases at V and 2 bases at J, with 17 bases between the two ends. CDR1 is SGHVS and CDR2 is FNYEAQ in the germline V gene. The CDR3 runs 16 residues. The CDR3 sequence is CASSPHHRRITDTQYF. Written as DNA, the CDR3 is TGTGCCAGCAGCCCCCACCACCGACGGATCACAGATACGCAGTATTTT.

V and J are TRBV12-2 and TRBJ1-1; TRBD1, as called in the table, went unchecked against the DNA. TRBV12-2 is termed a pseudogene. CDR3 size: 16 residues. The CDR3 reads CASRLDRGALNTEAFF. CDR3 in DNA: TGTGCAAGTCGCTTAGACAGGGGGGCACTTAACACTGAAGCTTTCTTT.

This CDR3 is CASSLTGTGIYEQYF. CDR3 in DNA: TGTGCCAGCAGCTTGACCGGGACAGGGATCTACGAGCAGTACTTC. This chain joins TRBV5-5 and TRBJ2-7; 9 nucleotides agree with TRBD1. Germline values: CDR1 SGHKS, CDR2 YYEKEE (reference sequence). The J segment lost 3 bases and the V segment lost 1 base, leaving 5 bases of the junction unmatched. CDR3 size: 15 residues.

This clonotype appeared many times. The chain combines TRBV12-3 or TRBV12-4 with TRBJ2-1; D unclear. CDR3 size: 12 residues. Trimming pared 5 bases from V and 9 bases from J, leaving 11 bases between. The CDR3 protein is CASSRLRIEQFF. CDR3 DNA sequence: TGTGCCAGCAGTCGTCTGAGGATTGAGCAGTTCTTC.

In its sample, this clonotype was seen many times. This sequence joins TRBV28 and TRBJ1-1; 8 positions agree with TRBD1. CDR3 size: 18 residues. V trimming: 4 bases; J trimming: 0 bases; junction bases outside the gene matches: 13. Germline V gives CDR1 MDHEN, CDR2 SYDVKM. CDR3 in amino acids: CASSSFRGRYTLNTEAFF. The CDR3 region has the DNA TGTGCCAGCAGTTCATTCAGGGGGCGATACACCTTGAACACTGAAGCTTTCTTT.

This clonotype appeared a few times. CDR3 sequence: CSAPPTAGLSFAHTQYF. CDR3 in DNA: TGCAGTGCTCCGCCGACTGCCGGTTTGTCGTTCGCACATACGCAGTATTTT. This chain links TRBV20-1 with TRBJ2-3; D is unclear. The CDR3 has 17 residues. Germline lookup yields CDR1 DFQATT and CDR2 SNEGSKA (reference sequence). Trimming removed 5 bases at V and 7 bases at J, with 28 bases between.

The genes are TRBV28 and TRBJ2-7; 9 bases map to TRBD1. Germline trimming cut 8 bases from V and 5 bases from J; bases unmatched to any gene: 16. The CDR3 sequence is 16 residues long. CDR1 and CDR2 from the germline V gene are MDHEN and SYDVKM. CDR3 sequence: CASSKLRTGETHEQYF. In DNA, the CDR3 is TGTGCCAGCTCTAAATTAAGGACAGGGGAAACCCACGAGCAGTACTTC.

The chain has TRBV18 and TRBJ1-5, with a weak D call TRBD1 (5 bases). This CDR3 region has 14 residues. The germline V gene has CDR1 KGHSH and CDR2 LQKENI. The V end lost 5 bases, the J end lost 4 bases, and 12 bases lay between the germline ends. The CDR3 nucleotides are TGTGCCAGCTCAACAAACGGGGGGAATCAGCCCCAGCATTTT. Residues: CASSTNGGNQPQHF.

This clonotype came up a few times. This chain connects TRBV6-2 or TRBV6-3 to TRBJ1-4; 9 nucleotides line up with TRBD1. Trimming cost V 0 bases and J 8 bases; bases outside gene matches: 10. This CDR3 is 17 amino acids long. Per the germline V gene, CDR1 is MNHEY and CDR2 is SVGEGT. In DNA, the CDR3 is TGTGCCAGCAGTTACTCGAATAAGGACAGGGGCAACGAAAAACTGTTTTTT. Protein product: CASSYSNKDRGNEKLFF.

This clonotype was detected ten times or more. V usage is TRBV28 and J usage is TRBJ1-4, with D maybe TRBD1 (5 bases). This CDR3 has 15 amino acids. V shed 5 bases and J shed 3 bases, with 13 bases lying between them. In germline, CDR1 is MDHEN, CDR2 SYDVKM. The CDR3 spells CASSLPGTANEKLFF. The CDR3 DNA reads TGTGCCAGCAGTCTACCCGGGACGGCTAATGAAAAACTGTTTTTT.

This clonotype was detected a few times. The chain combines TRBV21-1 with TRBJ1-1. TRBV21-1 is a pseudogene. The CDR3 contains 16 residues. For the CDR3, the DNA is TGTGCCAGCACCATACCTAAGGGTCCCATGAACACTGAAGCTTTCTTT. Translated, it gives CASTIPKGPMNTEAFF.

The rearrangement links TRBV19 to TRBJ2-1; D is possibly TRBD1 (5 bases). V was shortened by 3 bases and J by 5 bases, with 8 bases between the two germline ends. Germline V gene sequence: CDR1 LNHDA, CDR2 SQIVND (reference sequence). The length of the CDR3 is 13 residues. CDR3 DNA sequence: TGTGCCAGTAGTATTAAGACAGACAATGAGCAGTTCTTC. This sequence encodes CASSIKTDNEQFF. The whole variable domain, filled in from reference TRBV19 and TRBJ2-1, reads DGGITQSPKYLFRKEGQNVTLSCEQNLNHDAMYWYRQDPGQGLRLIYYSQIVNDFQKGDIAEGYSVSREKKESFPLTVTSAQKNPTAFYLCASSIKTDNEQFFGPGTRLTVL.

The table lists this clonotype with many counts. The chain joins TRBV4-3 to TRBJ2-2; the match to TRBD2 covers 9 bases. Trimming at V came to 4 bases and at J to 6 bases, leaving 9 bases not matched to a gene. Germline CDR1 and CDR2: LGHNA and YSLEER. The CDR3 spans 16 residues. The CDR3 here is CASSLNRAGGAGELFF. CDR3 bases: TGCGCCAGCAGCCTTAACCGAGCGGGAGGCGCCGGGGAGCTGTTTTTT.

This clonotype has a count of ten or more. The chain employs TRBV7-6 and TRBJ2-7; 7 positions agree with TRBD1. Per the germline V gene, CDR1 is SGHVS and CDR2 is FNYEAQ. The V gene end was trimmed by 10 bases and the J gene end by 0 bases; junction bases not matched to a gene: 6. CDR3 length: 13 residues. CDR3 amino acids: CATPDRSSYEQYF. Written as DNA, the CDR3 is TGTGCCACCCCGGACAGGAGCTCCTACGAGCAGTACTTC.

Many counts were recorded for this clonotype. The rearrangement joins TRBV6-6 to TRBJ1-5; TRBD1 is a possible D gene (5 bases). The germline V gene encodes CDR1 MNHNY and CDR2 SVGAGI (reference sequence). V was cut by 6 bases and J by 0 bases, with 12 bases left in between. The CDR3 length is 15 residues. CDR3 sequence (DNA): TGTGCCAGCAGCCAGACAGACTATAGCAATCAGCCCCAGCATTTT. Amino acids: CASSQTDYSNQPQHF.

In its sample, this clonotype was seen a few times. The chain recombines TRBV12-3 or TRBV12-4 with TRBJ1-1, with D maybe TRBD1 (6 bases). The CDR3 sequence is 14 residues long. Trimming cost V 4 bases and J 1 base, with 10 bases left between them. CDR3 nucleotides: TGTGCCAGCAGTTCCTCGACAGGGAACACTGAAGCTTTCTTT. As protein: CASSSSTGNTEAFF.

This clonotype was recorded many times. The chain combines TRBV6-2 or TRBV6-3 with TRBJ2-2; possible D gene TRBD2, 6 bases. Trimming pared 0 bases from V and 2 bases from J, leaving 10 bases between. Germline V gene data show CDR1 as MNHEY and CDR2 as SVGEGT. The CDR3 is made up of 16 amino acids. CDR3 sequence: CASSYSETRNTGELFF. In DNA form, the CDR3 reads TGTGCCAGCAGTTACTCGGAGACTAGAAACACCGGGGAGCTGTTTTTT.